These 9 T cell receptor beta chains were sequenced from one sample in a study of T cell responses to AZD1222 COVID-19 vaccine. Only in-frame clones appear in the TCRdb table, and some are missing; sequencing was by immunoSEQ multiplex PCR. The repertoire includes 150,000 to 200,000 clones, about 90% of them detected once, and around 0.99% sits in the top ten. This sample comprised peripheral blood, obtained 28 days after the second AZD1222 dose. The receptors come from an adult who received the AZD1222 COVID-19 vaccine.

The chain employs TRBV2 and TRBJ1-1; D is undetermined. Germline lookup yields CDR1 SNHLY and CDR2 FYNNEI. The CDR3 loop spans 15 amino acids. Trimming took off 5 bases at V and 1 base at J, with 14 bases between the two ends. The CDR3 nucleotides read TGTGCCAGCAGTATACGGGATCAGAAGAACACTGAAGCTTTCTTT. Translated: CASSIRDQKNTEAFF.

This chain connects TRBV6-5 to TRBJ1-6, with 7 bases identical to TRBD1. The CDR3 length is 15 residues. With V trimmed by 4 bases and J by 7 bases, 7 bases remained unmatched. The V gene's germline CDR1 is MNHEY and CDR2 SVGAGI. CDR3 DNA sequence: TGTGCCAGCAGTTCTCCCTCAGGGGGGAATTCACCCCTCCACTTT. Residues: CASSSPSGGNSPLHF.

The V and J genes are TRBV19 and TRBJ1-1, with D unresolved. From germline, CDR1 is LNHDA and CDR2 SQIVND (reference sequence). The CDR3 has 15 amino acids. Between the trimmed V and J ends, which lost 3 bases and 1 base, there was a span of 12 bases. For the CDR3, the DNA is TGTGCCAGTAGTATTTTTCCGCAGCAGAACACTGAAGCTTTCTTT. Encoded protein: CASSIFPQQNTEAFF.

The chain's CDR3 is CASRRTSGSSYEQYF. In nucleotides, the CDR3 is TGCGCCAGCAGGCGGACTAGCGGTTCCTCCTACGAGCAGTACTTC. The chain links TRBV5-1 to TRBJ2-7; 10 bases fit TRBD2. V dropped 5 bases and J dropped 0; count of bases not matched to a gene: 5. Looked up from germline, CDR1 is SGHRS and CDR2 is YFSETQ. This CDR3 comprises 15 residues.

This chain connects TRBV10-1 to TRBJ2-2; D possibly corresponds to TRBD2 (6 bases). Trimming left V 3 bases short and J 1 base short, with 9 bases between. The CDR3 extends over 15 amino acids. Germline values: CDR1 WNHNN, CDR2 SYGVQD (reference sequence). The CDR3 region is CASSEAAGNTGELFF. The DNA of the CDR3 is TGCGCCAGCAGTGAAGCAGCGGGGAACACCGGGGAGCTGTTTTTT.

The chain recombines TRBV9 with TRBJ1-1, with D perhaps TRBD1 (5 bases). The CDR3 length is 15 residues. Germline loops: CDR1 SGDLS, CDR2 YYNGEE. The V end was cut by 2 bases, the J end by 5 bases, with 16 bases between. CDR3 sequence (DNA): TGTGCCAGCAGCGTTTCACTTGGCTGGGGGACTGAAGCTTTCTTT. Protein product: CASSVSLGWGTEAFF.

The CDR3 loop is CASSLFAGNTIYF. In nucleotides, the CDR3 is TGTGCCAGCAGTTTATTCGCTGGAAACACCATATATTTT. The genes are TRBV27 and TRBJ1-3; no reliable D call. Germline V CDR1 and CDR2: MNHEY, SMNVEV (reference sequence). V was pared by 1 base and J by 2 bases, with 3 bases between. CDR3 length: 13 amino acids.

This clone came up once. The J gene is TRBJ1-5, the V gene TRBV30; tentatively, D is TRBD1 (6 bases). V lost 5 bases and J 2 bases, leaving 10 bases between the germline ends. CDR3 length: 13 residues. Germline-derived CDR1 and CDR2 are GTSNPN and SVGIG (reference sequence). The CDR3 nucleotides read TGTGCCTGGGAAGGGGGGGGCAATCAGCCCCAGCATTTT. It translates to CAWEGGGNQPQHF.

This clone was observed a single time. The chain recombines TRBV6-2 or TRBV6-3 with TRBJ1-2; the match to TRBD1 covers 7 bases. The CDR3 contains 15 residues. Germline V gene sequence: CDR1 MNHEY, CDR2 SVGEGT. V dropped 2 bases and J dropped 4; count of bases not matched to a gene: 7. CDR3 protein: CASSYRDSAFYGYTF. CDR3 nucleotides: TGTGCCAGCAGTTACCGGGACAGTGCCTTCTATGGCTACACCTTC.